The clone carrying this T cell receptor (beta chain) has more than one count but fewer than ten. The antigen is unknown. Researchers amplified the TCR beta CDR3 regions from RNA transcripts. HTBI primers were used for first-round RT-PCR of the TCR CDR3. One entry per CDR3 protein results from TCRdb running MiXCR on the multiplex PCR reads. Here the sample spans about 270,000 distinct CDR3 sequences, approximately 21% being singletons. Germline V gene data show CDR1 as LNHDA and CDR2 as SQIVND (reference sequence). Trimming took 6 bases from V and 2 from J; bases not matched to a gene: 11. This CDR3 region has 16 residues. The data were obtained in a study of T cells in Graves' hyperthyroidism and ophthalmopathy. Study as a whole: Initial diagnosis, before any treatment, was when peripheral blood was collected.

Patients with ophthalmopathy all had a Clinical Activity Score of at least 3, a NOSPECS grade of at least 4 and duration under 3 months. Findings and limits, study-wide: Most thyroid clonotypes expanded above 0.001 appeared in blood too.

The receptor comes from a man under 40 with Graves' ophthalmopathy. The sequenced sample was blood. The chain joins TRBV19 to TRBJ2-3, with TRBD2 matching 7 bases. CDR3 in DNA: TGTGCCAGTAGGATGACCGGACGGGGGGTCACAGATACGCAGTATTTT. Translating gives CASRMTGRGVTDTQYF.